These 5 T cell receptor beta chains share one sample of origin, sequenced in a study of cytomegalovirus exposure and HLA in healthy donors. Researchers ran the PCR with 60 Vbeta and 13 Jbeta primers. The repertoire was sequenced with immunoSEQ multiplex PCR; TCRdb's copy has only in-frame clones and lacks some. Of approximately 74,000 clones in the sample, roughly 63% were seen once. The sequenced sample was PBMCs. Receptor source: a man aged 25 to 40 in good health and CMV-seropositive.

The chain recombines TRBV4-2 with TRBJ2-1, with 7 nucleotides matching TRBD2. CDR3 length equals 16 residues. The V segment lost 0 bases and the J segment 4 bases; nucleotides outside the gene matches: 6. Germline V lookup: CDR1 LGHNA, CDR2 YNFKEQ. For the CDR3, the DNA is TGTGCCAGCAGCCAAGACCTAGCGGAACAGTACAATGAGCAGTTCTTC. Translating gives CASSQDLAEQYNEQFF.

The chain uses TRBV18 and TRBJ2-5; a weak D match, TRBD2 (6 bases). This CDR3 has 15 amino acids. Germline CDR1 KGHSH, CDR2 LQKENI. Trimming removed 3 bases from V and 3 bases from J, with 14 bases in between. The CDR3 DNA follows: TGTGCCAGCTCACCCGGGTTGGGACTCGAAGAGACCCAGTACTTC. This encodes CASSPGLGLEETQYF.

This rearrangement joins TRBV27 to TRBJ2-7; TRBD1 matches 8 bases. CDR3 length equals 14 residues. V shed 3 bases and J 2 bases; nucleotides not matched to a gene: 3. Germline CDR1 reads MNHEY; CDR2 reads SMNVEV (reference sequence). CDR3 sequence reads: CASSFGQGPYEQYF. CDR3 bases: TGTGCCAGCAGTTTCGGACAGGGCCCCTACGAGCAGTACTTC.

The gene calls are TRBV28 and TRBJ1-1; maybe TRBD1 (5 bases). Germline V lookup: CDR1 MDHEN, CDR2 SYDVKM. The V and J ends lost 3 bases and 6 bases respectively, with 14 bases between them. The CDR3 extends over 14 amino acids. CDR3 coding DNA: TGTGCCAGCAGTTTCCCGGGGGGAGACGCTGAAGCTTTCTTT. Its protein product is CASSFPGGDAEAFF.

This sequence joins TRBV7-6 and TRBJ2-1; 9 bases line up with TRBD1. The CDR3 spans 15 residues. Germline CDR1 and CDR2: SGHVS and FNYEAQ. V shed 7 bases, J shed 4 bases, and the junction held 8 bases outside the gene matches. CDR3: CASTEGQGVYNEQFF. CDR3 bases: TGTGCCAGCACCGAGGGACAGGGTGTTTACAATGAGCAGTTCTTC. Looking up the rest from reference TRBV7-6 and TRBJ2-1 gives the full variable domain: GAGVSQSPRYKVTKRGQDVALRCDPISGHVSLYWYRQALGQGPEFLTYFNYEAQQDKSGLPNDRFSAERPEGSISTLTIQRTEQRDSAMYRCASTEGQGVYNEQFFGPGTRLTVL.